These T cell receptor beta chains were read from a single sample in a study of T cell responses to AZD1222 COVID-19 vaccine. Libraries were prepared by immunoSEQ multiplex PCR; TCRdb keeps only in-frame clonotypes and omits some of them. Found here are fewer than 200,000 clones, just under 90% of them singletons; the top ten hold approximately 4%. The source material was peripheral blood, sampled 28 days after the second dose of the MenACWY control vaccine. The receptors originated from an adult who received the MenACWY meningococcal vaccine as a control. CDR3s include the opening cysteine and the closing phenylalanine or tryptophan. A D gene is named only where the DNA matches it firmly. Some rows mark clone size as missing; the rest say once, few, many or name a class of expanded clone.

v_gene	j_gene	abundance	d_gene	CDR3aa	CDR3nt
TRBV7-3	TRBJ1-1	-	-	CASSSHLDRLGTEAFF	TGTGCCAGCAGCTCACACTTAGACCGTTTAGGAACTGAAGCTTTCTTT
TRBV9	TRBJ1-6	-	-	CASSPYGSGNSPLHF	TGTGCCAGCAGCCCCTATGGTTCGGGTAATTCACCCCTCCACTTT
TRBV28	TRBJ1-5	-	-	CASKESGQSYSNQPQHF	TGTGCCAGCAAAGAATCAGGACAGAGTTATAGCAATCAGCCCCAGCATTTT
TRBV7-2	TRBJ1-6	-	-	CASSDRGIYNSPLHF	TGTGCCAGCAGCGACCGGGGGATTTATAATTCACCCCTCCACTTT
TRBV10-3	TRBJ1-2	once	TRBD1	CAISETTGDGYTF	TGTGCCATCAGTGAGACAACAGGGGATGGCTACACCTTC
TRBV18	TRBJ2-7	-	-	CASSPPSQSTYEQYF	TGTGCCAGCTCACCACCGTCCCAGTCGACCTACGAGCAGTACTTC
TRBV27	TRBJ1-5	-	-	CASSASGPVTQHF	TGTGCCAGCAGTGCGTCCGGGCCAGTGACCCAGCATTTT
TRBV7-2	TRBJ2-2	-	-	CASSFERANTGELFF	TGTGCCAGCAGCTTTGAGCGCGCGAACACCGGGGAGCTGTTTTTT
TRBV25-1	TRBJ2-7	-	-	CASSSAGLGNEQYF	TGTGCCAGCAGTTCGGCGGGTCTGGGGAACGAGCAGTACTTC
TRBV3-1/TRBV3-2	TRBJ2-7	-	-	CASSQMLTLTYEQYF	TGTGCCAGCAGCCAAATGCTGACCCTAACCTACGAGCAGTACTTC
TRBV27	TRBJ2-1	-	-	CASSLGLGYNEQFF	TGTGCCAGCAGTTTGGGTCTGGGGTACAATGAGCAGTTCTTC
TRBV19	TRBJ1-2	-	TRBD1	CASSIMAGGFYGYTF	TGTGCCAGTAGTATAATGGCAGGGGGCTTCTATGGCTACACCTTC
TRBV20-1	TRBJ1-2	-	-	CSASKTATNYGYTF	TGCAGTGCTAGTAAGACAGCAACGAACTATGGCTACACCTTC
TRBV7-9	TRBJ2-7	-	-	CASSLAPGPAYEQYF	TGTGCCAGCAGCTTAGCCCCAGGGCCTGCCTACGAGCAGTACTTC
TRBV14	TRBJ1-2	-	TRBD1	CASSPWRRGHGYGYTF	TGTGCCAGCAGCCCTTGGAGGAGGGGGCACGGCTATGGCTACACCTTC
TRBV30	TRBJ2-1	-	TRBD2	CAWAREGYNEQFF	TGTGCCTGGGCGCGGGAGGGGTACAATGAGCAGTTCTTC
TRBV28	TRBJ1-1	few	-	CASSRPARNTEAFF	TGTGCCAGCAGTCGCCCCGCCAGGAACACTGAAGCTTTCTTT